A selection of T cell receptor beta chains follows, all from one sample in a study of T-cell memory formation after mild COVID-19. One entry per CDR3 protein, called by TCRdb with MiXCR from the 5' RACE reads. The repertoire holds fewer than 450,000 distinct CDR3 sequences, with over 20% as singletons. Sequencing was performed on PBMCs or a T cell subset sorted from them (not recorded which). The source of these receptors is an adult woman who had mild COVID-19 (a few samples of this study predate the infection). Cell type and time point are not known. The CDR3 runs from the conserved cysteine through the conserved F or W. The order of the fields is clone size, J gene, V gene, D gene, CDR3 protein, CDR3 DNA. The D gene is left open where the match is weak. Part of the rows lack a size; the others show once, few, many or a class for expanded clones.

NA	TRBJ2-7	TRBV29-1	NA	CSVEDLVEQYF	TGCAGCGTTGAAGACTTAGTCGAACAGTACTTC
NA	TRBJ1-6	TRBV7-3	TRBD1	CASSLTPQTGGGYSPLHF	TGTGCCAGCAGCTTAACCCCTCAAACAGGGGGCGGGTATTCACCCCTCCACTTT
NA	TRBJ2-7	TRBV20-1	NA	CSARDIGGPSSYEQYF	TGCAGTGCTAGAGATATCGGGGGCCCTAGCTCCTACGAGCAGTACTTC
NA	TRBJ1-2	TRBV4-2	NA	CASSQDWGNDGYTF	TGTGCCAGCAGCCAAGATTGGGGTAATGATGGCTACACCTTC
NA	TRBJ2-7	TRBV6-2/TRBV6-3	NA	CASMYPTYEQYF	TGTGCCAGCATGTACCCTACCTACGAGCAGTACTTC
NA	TRBJ2-1	TRBV24-1	NA	CATSGVTGTYNEQFF	TGTGCCACCAGCGGGGTTACAGGGACTTACAATGAGCAGTTCTTC
NA	TRBJ1-2	TRBV19	NA	CASSSDYGYTF	TGTGCCAGTAGTTCCGACTATGGCTACACCTTC
NA	TRBJ2-5	TRBV7-3	TRBD2	CASSLGLAAFQETQYF	TGTGCCAGCAGCTTGGGACTAGCGGCTTTCCAAGAGACCCAGTACTTC
NA	TRBJ2-1	TRBV12-3/TRBV12-4	NA	CASSFVEQFF	TGTGCCAGCAGTTTCGTTGAGCAGTTCTTC
NA	TRBJ1-3	TRBV12-3/TRBV12-4	NA	CASSRQRAGNTIYF	TGTGCCAGCAGCCGACAAAGAGCTGGAAACACCATATATTTT
NA	TRBJ2-2	TRBV12-3/TRBV12-4	NA	CASSLEWGELFF	TGTGCCAGCAGTTTAGAGTGGGGGGAGCTGTTTTTT
NA	TRBJ1-4	TRBV7-2	NA	CASRPGGVNEKLFF	TGTGCCAGCAGACCCGGAGGGGTTAATGAAAAACTGTTTTTT
NA	TRBJ2-7	TRBV14	TRBD1	CASSQGTGSYEQYF	TGTGCCAGCAGCCAAGGGACAGGGAGCTACGAGCAGTACTTC
NA	TRBJ2-7	TRBV7-3	TRBD2	CASSLNPGRGRLNEQYF	TGTGCCAGCAGCTTAAACCCCGGGAGGGGAAGGTTAAACGAGCAGTACTTC
NA	TRBJ1-5	TRBV12-3/TRBV12-4	NA	CASSARRGKVMSNQPQHF	TGTGCCAGCAGTGCCCGCAGGGGAAAGGTGATGAGCAATCAGCCCCAGCATTTT
few	TRBJ2-5	TRBV14	TRBD2	CASSQIKLAGVSQETQYF	TGTGCCAGCAGCCAAATAAAACTAGCGGGGGTTTCCCAAGAGACCCAGTACTTC
once	TRBJ1-1	TRBV12-3/TRBV12-4	NA	CASSPSRGNTEAFF	TGTGCCAGCAGCCCGTCGAGAGGGAACACTGAAGCTTTCTTT
few	TRBJ1-1	TRBV7-9	NA	CASSLPGLSTEAFF	TGTGCCAGCAGTTTGCCGGGACTCAGCACTGAAGCTTTCTTT
few	TRBJ1-3	TRBV7-9	NA	CASSRIPTEAGNTIYF	TGTGCCAGCAGCCGGATCCCAACGGAGGCTGGAAACACCATATATTTT
few	TRBJ2-7	TRBV7-9	NA	CASSFVRDYEQYF	TGTGCCAGCAGCTTTGTCCGAGACTACGAGCAGTACTTC
NA	TRBJ2-7	TRBV7-6	NA	CASSSYSTYEQYF	TGTGCCAGCAGCTCATACAGTACCTACGAGCAGTACTTC
few	TRBJ2-1	TRBV7-8	TRBD2	CASSFPASGSIDEQFF	TGTGCCAGCAGCTTCCCGGCTAGCGGGAGCATAGATGAGCAGTTCTTC